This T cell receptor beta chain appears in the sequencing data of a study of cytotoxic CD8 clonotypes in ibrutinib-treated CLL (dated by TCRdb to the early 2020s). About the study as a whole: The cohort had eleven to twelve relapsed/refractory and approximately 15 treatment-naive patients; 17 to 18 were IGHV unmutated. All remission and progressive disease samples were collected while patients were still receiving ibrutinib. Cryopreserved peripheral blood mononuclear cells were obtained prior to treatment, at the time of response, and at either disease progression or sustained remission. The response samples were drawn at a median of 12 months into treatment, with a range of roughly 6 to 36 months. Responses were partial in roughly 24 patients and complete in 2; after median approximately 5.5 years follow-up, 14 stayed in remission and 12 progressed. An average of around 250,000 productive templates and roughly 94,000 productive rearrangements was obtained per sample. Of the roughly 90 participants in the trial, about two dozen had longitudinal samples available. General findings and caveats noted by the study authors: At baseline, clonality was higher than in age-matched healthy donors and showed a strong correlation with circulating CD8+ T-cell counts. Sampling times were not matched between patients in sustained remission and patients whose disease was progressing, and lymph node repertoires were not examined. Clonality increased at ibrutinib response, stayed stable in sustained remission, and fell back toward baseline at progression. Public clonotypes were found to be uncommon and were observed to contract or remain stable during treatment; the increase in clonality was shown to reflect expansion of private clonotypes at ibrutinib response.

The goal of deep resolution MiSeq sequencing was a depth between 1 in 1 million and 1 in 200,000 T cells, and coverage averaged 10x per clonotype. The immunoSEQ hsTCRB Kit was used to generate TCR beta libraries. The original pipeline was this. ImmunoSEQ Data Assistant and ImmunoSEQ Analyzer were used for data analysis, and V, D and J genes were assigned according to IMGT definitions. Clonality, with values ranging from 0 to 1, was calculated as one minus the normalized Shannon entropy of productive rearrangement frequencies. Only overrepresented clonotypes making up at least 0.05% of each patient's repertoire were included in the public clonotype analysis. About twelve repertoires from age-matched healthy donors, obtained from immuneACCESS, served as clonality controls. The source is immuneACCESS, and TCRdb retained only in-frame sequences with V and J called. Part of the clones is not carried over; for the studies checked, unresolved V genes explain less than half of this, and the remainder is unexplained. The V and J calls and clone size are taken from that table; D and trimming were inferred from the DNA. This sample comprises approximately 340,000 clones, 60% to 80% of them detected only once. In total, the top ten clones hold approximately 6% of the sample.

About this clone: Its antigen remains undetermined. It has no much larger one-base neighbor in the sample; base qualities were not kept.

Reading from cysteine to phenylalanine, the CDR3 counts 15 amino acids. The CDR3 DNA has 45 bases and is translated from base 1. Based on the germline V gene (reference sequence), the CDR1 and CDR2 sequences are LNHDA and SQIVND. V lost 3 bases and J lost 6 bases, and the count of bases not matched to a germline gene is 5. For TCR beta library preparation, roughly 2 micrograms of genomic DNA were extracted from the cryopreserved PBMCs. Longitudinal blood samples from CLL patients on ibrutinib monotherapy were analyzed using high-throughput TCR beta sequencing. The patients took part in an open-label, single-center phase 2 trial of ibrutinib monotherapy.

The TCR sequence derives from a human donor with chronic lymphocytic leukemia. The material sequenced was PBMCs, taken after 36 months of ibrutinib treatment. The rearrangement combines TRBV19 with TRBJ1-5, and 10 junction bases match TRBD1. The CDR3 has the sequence CASSMRQGASQPQHF. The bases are TGTGCCAGTAGTATGCGACAGGGGGCGAGTCAGCCCCAGCATTTT. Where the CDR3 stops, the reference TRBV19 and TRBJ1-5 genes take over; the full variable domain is DGGITQSPKYLFRKEGQNVTLSCEQNLNHDAMYWYRQDPGQGLRLIYYSQIVNDFQKGDIAEGYSVSREKKESFPLTVTSAQKNPTAFYLCASSMRQGASQPQHFGDGTRLSIL.